This TCR beta chain is from a study of T cell responses to AZD1222 COVID-19 vaccine. Data came from immunoSEQ multiplex PCR; TCRdb stores just in-frame clones and leaves some out. The sample has about 66,000 clones; about 88% are singletons. The V gene's germline CDR1 is LGHNA and CDR2 YSLEER. CDR3 length: 16 amino acids. With 1 base clipped from V and 2 bases from J, the junction kept 1 base outside the gene matches. Concerning this clone itself: Its target is not known.

General study points: The donor group comprised mostly white British people and more females; the analysis possibly underestimated clonal diversity. Spike-wide vaccine-associated CD4 TCRs dominated at 160-218 and 743-854. Increases in Spike-specific TCR breadth and depth were seen after two AZD1222 doses. Every sample of the repertoires postdated the peak T cell response.

The TCR sequence derives from an adult in good health. The sample in question was peripheral blood, obtained on day 0 of AZD1222 vaccination. This chain uses TRBV4-3 with TRBJ2-1, with 11 bases matching TRBD2. The CDR3 DNA reads as TGCGCCAGCAGCCAAGCGACTAGCGGGGCCTACAATGAGCAGTTCTTC. Encoded protein: CASSQATSGAYNEQFF.